This TCR beta chain was sequenced for a study of OX40 agonist ivuxolimab in advanced cancers. Per the germline V gene, CDR1 is SGHRS and CDR2 is YFSETQ. V was clipped by 3 bases and J by 6 bases; unmatched bases: 9. The CDR3 has 15 residues. In its sample, this clone was seen once. Antigen unknown. Study-wide findings and caveats: Both CD4+ and CD8+ T cell populations in blood had undergone clonal expansion by week 6 at 0.1 to 3.0 mg/kg.

TCRdb's copy holds only in-frame clones and misses some; the assay was immunoSEQ multiplex PCR. The table includes over 90,000 clones, nearly 90% detected once. The genes are TRBV5-1 and TRBJ2-7, with TRBD1 identical over 10 bases. The sequenced sample was CD4+ or CD8+ T cells sorted from blood, obtained in a trial of the OX40 agonist ivuxolimab. The receptor was derived from an adult with an advanced solid tumor such as melanoma, head and neck, liver or kidney cancer. The CDR3 loop reads CASSSSGTGDSEQYF. The CDR3 nucleotides read TGCGCCAGCAGCTCCTCCGGGACAGGGGACTCCGAGCAGTACTTC.